The present T cell receptor (beta chain) was sequenced within a study of blood T cell repertoires in COVID-19. The CDR3 is made up of 13 amino acids. Germline V lookup: CDR1 SGHKS, CDR2 YYEKEE (reference sequence). The V end lost 4 bases, the J end lost 3 bases, and 10 bases lay between the germline ends. Authors' data handling: From reference gene primer amplification, estimates of nucleated cell counts were derived. Data came from immunoSEQ multiplex PCR; TCRdb stores just in-frame clones and leaves some out. V and J calls and clone size are copied from that table; D and trimming were computed from the DNA. The repertoire consists of tens of thousands of clones, with roughly 92% occurring once and the leading ten covering approximately 6.3%.

The chain has TRBV5-5 and TRBJ1-1, with D unclear. The sample taken for sequencing was peripheral blood. This receptor was taken from a woman in her sixties or seventies with active COVID-19. Here the CDR3 reads CASSLGTDTEAFF. For the CDR3, the DNA is TGTGCCAGCAGCCTTGGTACGGACACTGAAGCTTTCTTT.